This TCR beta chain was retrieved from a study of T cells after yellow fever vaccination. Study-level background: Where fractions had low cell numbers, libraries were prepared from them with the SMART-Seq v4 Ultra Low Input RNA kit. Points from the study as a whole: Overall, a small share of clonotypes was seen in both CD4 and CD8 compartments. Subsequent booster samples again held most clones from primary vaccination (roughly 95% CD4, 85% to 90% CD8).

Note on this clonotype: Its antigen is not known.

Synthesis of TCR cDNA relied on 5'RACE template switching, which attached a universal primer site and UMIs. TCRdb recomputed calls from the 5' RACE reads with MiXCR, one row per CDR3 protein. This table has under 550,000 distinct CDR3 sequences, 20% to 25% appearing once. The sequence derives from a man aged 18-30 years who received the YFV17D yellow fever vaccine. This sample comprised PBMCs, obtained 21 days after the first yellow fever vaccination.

CDR3 region: CASSLRGGAQETQYF. As DNA, the CDR3 is TGTGCCAGCAGCTTACGAGGGGGGGCGCAAGAGACCCAGTACTTC. The V and J genes are TRBV7-2 and TRBJ2-5; D possibly corresponds to TRBD2 (7 bases). Germline lookup yields CDR1 SGHTA and CDR2 FQGNSA. The V gene lost 2 bases and the J gene lost 2 bases, with 12 bases spanning the gap. There are 15 residues in the CDR3.